By sample share, the clone carrying this T cell receptor beta chain is medium-sized. No antigen is known for it. Assay: immunoSEQ multiplex PCR; the TCRdb copy retains only in-frame clones and omits some. The sample lists about 14,000 clones; approximately 49% were seen once. This record belongs to a study of siplizumab effects on memory and regulatory T cells. V lost 3 bases to trimming and J lost 8 bases; unmatched junction nucleotides: 9. The CDR3 length is 13 residues. Germline CDR1 reads GTSNPN; CDR2 reads SVGIG (reference sequence). The authors cocultured the mixed lymphocyte reaction cells at 37 degrees C for 6 days.

Sequenced sample: CFSE-low (dividing) CD4+ T cells sorted from an allogeneic mixed lymphocyte reaction. This clonotype was sampled from a human donor in good health; the cells came from an allogeneic mixed lymphocyte reaction. This chain joins TRBV30 and TRBJ1-2, with TRBD1 matching over 7 bases. Here the CDR3 reads CAWSEQGPGGYTF. The CDR3 DNA reads TGTGCCTGGAGCGAACAGGGGCCGGGAGGCTACACCTTC.